The clone carrying this TCR beta chain has ten or more counts. The antigen is not known. The CDR3 has 13 amino acids. V lost 6 bases and J 4 bases, leaving 12 bases between the germline ends. The germline gives CDR1 SNHLY, CDR2 FYNNEI. This entry comes from a study of regulatory T cells in long-lasting Graves disease. Whole-study findings and limits: Whereas 900 to 1,000 public clonotypes were shared by new patients, persistent patients shared more, at some 2,500.

This sample's time point: persistent/refractory GD, antithyroid drugs over 5 years with positive TRAb. Scientists built the TCR library using RNA that was extracted from PBMCs. The source of the patients was an endocrinology department in Xi'an, China. CDR3-region Arm-PCR and iRepertoire HTBI primers produced the TCR beta libraries. TCRdb re-called the multiplex PCR reads through MiXCR, storing one row per CDR3 protein. This table has a few hundred thousand distinct CDR3 sequences, roughly 20% appearing once. The chain is built from TRBV2 and TRBJ2-5, with D unclear. The sequence was collected from a woman aged 40-49 years with Graves disease. Sample: peripheral blood mononuclear cells (PBMCs), taken when the disease was refractory, from a patient treated with antithyroid drugs. The CDR3 nucleotides are TGTGCCAGCAGCTCCCGGGTTACAGAGACCCAGTACTTC. This encodes CASSSRVTETQYF. The complete variable domain, with remaining parts taken from reference TRBV2 and TRBJ2-5, reads EPEVTQTPSHQVTQMGQEVILRCVPISNHLYFYWYRQILGQKVEFLVSFYNNEISEKSEIFDDQFSVERPDGSNFTLKIRSTKLEDSAMYFCASSSRVTETQYFGPGTRLLVL.